What follows are 15 T cell receptor beta chains derived from one specimen sequenced in a study of T cells in Graves' hyperthyroidism and ophthalmopathy. There were TCR beta CDR3 regions amplified from RNA transcripts. A first-round RT-PCR of the TCR CDR3 used the HTBI primer set. MiXCR was run by TCRdb on the multiplex PCR reads, yielding one entry per CDR3 protein. The sample has roughly 800,000 distinct CDR3 sequences; roughly 40% are singletons. The specimen was blood. The origin of the receptors is a man younger than 30 with Graves' hyperthyroidism.

The rearrangement links TRBV9 to TRBJ2-2, with 9 bases matching TRBD2. This CDR3 is built from 16 residues. The germline V gene has CDR1 SGDLS and CDR2 YYNGEE. The V and J ends lost 0 bases and 9 bases, in that order; junction bases with no gene match: 9. The CDR3 DNA sequence: TGTGCCAGCAGCGTAGAGAATAGCGGGGGTTCCCGGGAGCTGTTTTTT. Encoded protein: CASSVENSGGSRELFF. Complete variable domain (other parts from reference TRBV9 and TRBJ2-2): DSGVTQTPKHLITATGQRVTLRCSPRSGDLSVYWYQQSLDQGLQFLIQYYNGEERAKGNILERFSAQQFPDLHSELNLSSLELGDSALYFCASSVENSGGSRELFFGEGSRLTVL.

This clonotype showed up many times. The rearrangement joins TRBV2 to TRBJ1-6; 7 bases fit TRBD1. This CDR3 is 14 amino acids long. Per germline, CDR1 SNHLY and CDR2 FYNNEI. Trimming took 5 bases from V and 5 from J; bases not matched to a gene: 3. The CDR3 DNA is TGTGCCAGCAGTATACAGGGGAATAATTCACCCCTCCACTTT. It codes for CASSIQGNNSPLHF.

V usage is TRBV7-6 and J usage is TRBJ1-4, with D unresolved. The V end was cut by 1 base, the J end by 4 bases, with 10 bases between. From germline, CDR1 is SGHVS and CDR2 FNYEAQ. The CDR3 extends over 15 amino acids. CDR3 bases: TGTGCCAGCAGCTTAGTGGGCTCTGGTAATGAAAAACTGTTTTTT. Its translation is CASSLVGSGNEKLFF.

Notes on this clonotype: This may arise from a read error, as a much more abundant clone is one base away. This rearrangement joins TRBV20-1 to TRBJ1-4; 8 nucleotides align to TRBD1. Germline CDR1 is DFQATT and CDR2 is SNEGSKA (reference sequence). The CDR3 loop spans 13 amino acids. The CDR3 protein is CSAMDRENEKPFF. The DNA for the CDR3 is TGCAGTGCCATGGACAGGGAAAATGAAAAACCGTTTTTT.

This clonotype has a handful of counts. The genes are TRBV9 and TRBJ2-5; D might be TRBD2 (7 bases). The CDR3 covers 14 residues. The V and J ends lost 0 bases and 5 bases respectively, with 11 bases between them. CDR1 and CDR2 from the germline V gene are SGDLS and YYNGEE. The DNA of the CDR3 is TGTGCCAGCAGCGTAGGCGGGGGCGTGGAGACCCAGTACTTC. As protein: CASSVGGGVETQYF.

This clonotype appeared a few times. The chain links TRBV14 to TRBJ2-5; 7 nucleotides match TRBD1. The CDR3 extends over 15 amino acids. From germline, CDR1 is SGHDN and CDR2 FVKESK. The junction had 11 bases not matched to a gene; V was cut back by 5 bases and J by 5 bases. The CDR3 DNA is TGTGCCAGCAGCTTCGGACAGGCATTGGGGGAGACCCAGTACTTC. Translation gives CASSFGQALGETQYF.

There are a few counts of this clonotype. The chain employs TRBV13 and TRBJ2-5; 7 bases line up with TRBD1. The CDR3 runs to 14 residues. The V segment lost 5 bases and the J segment 5 bases; nucleotides outside the gene matches: 8. Looked up from germline, CDR1 is PRHDT and CDR2 is FYEKMQ (reference sequence). The DNA for the CDR3 is TGTGCCAGCAGCCCTCTGACAGGGCAGGAGACCCAGTACTTC. Amino acid sequence: CASSPLTGQETQYF.

A note on this clonotype: A much larger clone lies one base from this, so it may be a read error. J is TRBJ1-1 and V is TRBV2; D uncertain. The CDR3 sequence is 14 residues long. CDR1 and CDR2 (germline): SNHLY, FYNNEI. V lost 4 bases and J 1 base, leaving 10 bases between the germline ends. The CDR3 loop is CASSGPDSNTEAFF. The CDR3 DNA follows: TGTGCCAGCAGTGGTCCAGACTCGAACACTGAAGCTTTCTTT.

The V and J genes are TRBV20-1 and TRBJ1-2, with TRBD1 as a possible D gene (6 bases). Germline assignment: CDR1 DFQATT and CDR2 SNEGSKA (reference sequence). The CDR3 extends over 14 amino acids. The V end lost 2 bases, the J end lost 4 bases, and 14 bases lay between the germline ends. The DNA for the CDR3 is TGCAGTGCTAGAAGGGGGGTTCAGCGCTATGGCTACACCTTC. This codes for CSARRGVQRYGYTF.

The V call is TRBV7-9, the J call TRBJ2-7; TRBD1 aligns across 9 bases. The CDR3 extends over 16 amino acids. With V trimmed by 11 bases and J by 2 bases, 16 bases remained unmatched. The germline V gene encodes CDR1 SEHNR and CDR2 FQNEAQ (reference sequence). The CDR3 protein is CAGGGTTGQGTYEQYF. DNA for the CDR3: TGTGCCGGAGGGGGCACCACGGGACAGGGTACCTACGAGCAGTACTTC.

Concerning this clonotype itself: The junction differs from germline at one of its ends, possibly a read error. V and J are TRBV4-2 and TRBJ1-5; D remains ambiguous. Germline V gene data show CDR1 as LGHNA and CDR2 as YNFKEQ. The CDR3 consists of 15 residues. CDR3 bases: TGTGCCAGCAGCCAAGATCGGTCAGGCAAACAGCCCCAGCATTTT. Amino acids: CASSQDRSGKQPQHF.

This clonotype has only a few counts. V usage is TRBV5-4 and J usage is TRBJ2-5, with a possible D match to TRBD2 (5 bases). The CDR3 is made up of 15 amino acids. Germline CDR1 reads SGHNT; CDR2 reads YYREEE (reference sequence). The ends were cut back, 1 base at V and 5 bases at J, with 15 bases in the middle. The CDR3 sequence: CASSLSGGFEETQYF. As DNA, the CDR3 is TGTGCCAGCAGCTTGTCAGGAGGATTCGAGGAGACCCAGTACTTC.

This clonotype was observed at least ten times. This sequence joins TRBV20-1 and TRBJ2-7; weak D call: TRBD2 (6 bases). The V end lost 5 bases, the J end lost 2 bases, and 13 bases lay between the germline ends. The germline CDR1 and CDR2 sequences are DFQATT and SNEGSKA (reference sequence). The CDR3 runs to 13 residues. In DNA, the CDR3 is TGCAGTGCTTTGCCGGGACTGACCTACGAGCAGTACTTC. Its protein is CSALPGLTYEQYF.

This clonotype was recorded many times. The CDR3, as DNA: TGCAGTGCTAGAGACGCGACAGGGGGCGGCTACACCTTC. It is translated as CSARDATGGGYTF. The V call is TRBV20-1, the J call TRBJ1-2; TRBD1 matches 10 bases. The CDR3 extends over 13 amino acids. V gave up 0 bases and J gave up 8 bases; unmatched junction bases: 3. Germline V gene data show CDR1 as DFQATT and CDR2 as SNEGSKA (reference sequence).

The V gene is TRBV5-1, the J gene TRBJ2-5; a possible D gene is TRBD2 (7 bases). Germline V lookup: CDR1 SGHRS, CDR2 YFSETQ. V lost 4 bases to trimming and J lost 1 base, with 14 bases between them. The CDR3 spans 15 residues. Here the CDR3 DNA reads TGCGCCAGCAGCGGTAGGGGGGGCCCCCAAGAGACCCAGTACTTC. Amino acids: CASSGRGGPQETQYF.